This T cell receptor beta chain was retrieved from a study of spatial heterogeneity in lung cancer. Study as a whole: The study consistently detected more beta-chain than alpha-chain sequences. Each distinct TCR and UMI combination averaged more than ten appearances in raw reads.

TCR cDNA molecules each had a unique molecular identifier. A single record per CDR3 protein comes from TCRdb applying MiXCR to the 5' RACE reads. The repertoire holds more than 35,000 distinct CDR3 sequences, with around 5% as singletons. In its sample, this clonotype was seen many times. What it recognizes is unknown. Time point meaning: sample taken at primary tumor resection. The input material, whole RNA from tumor, nontumor lung or frozen PBMC, was sequenced unsorted. Study-level results: At resection, ubiquitous expanded tumor TCRs appeared in blood more than at follow-up.

This CDR3 contains 15 residues. Germline CDR1 reads KGHSH; CDR2 reads LQKENI. J gave up 5 bases and V 6 bases, and 9 bases lay outside the gene matches. The receptor was derived from a female donor with early-stage non-small cell lung cancer. Sequencing used PBMCs, obtained at surgery. The chain has TRBV18 and TRBJ1-1; TRBD1 matches at 10 bases. DNA for the CDR3: TGTGCCAGCTCGCCTCCAGGGACAGGGGTGACTGAAGCTTTCTTT. Its translation is CASSPPGTGVTEAFF.